A single sample gave rise to the 14 T cell receptor beta chains below, sequenced in a study of immune evolution from preneoplasia to lung adenocarcinoma. TCRdb's copy holds only in-frame clones and misses some; the assay was immunoSEQ multiplex PCR. The data contain around 16,000 clones, about 88% of them singletons. Sequenced input: FFPE invasive lung adenocarcinoma tissue. Source of these receptors: a person between 65 and 79 years old with invasive lung adenocarcinoma.

This clone was recorded once. V gene TRBV11-2 combines with J gene TRBJ1-2; D not certain. The CDR3 length is 11 residues. The germline CDR1 and CDR2 sequences are SGHAT and FQNNGV. Trimming took off 1 base at V and 6 bases at J, with 3 bases between the two ends. The CDR3 bases are TGTGCCAGCAGCTTAGGGCATGGCTACACCTTC. Translating gives CASSLGHGYTF. Complete variable domain (other parts from reference TRBV11-2 and TRBJ1-2): EAGVAQSPRYKIIEKRQSVAFWCNPISGHATLYWYQQILGQGPKLLIQFQNNGVVDDSQLPKDRFSAERLKGVDSTLKIQPAKLEDSAVYLCASSLGHGYTFGSGTRLTVV.

The V call is TRBV9, the J call TRBJ2-1; D remains ambiguous. Germline assignment: CDR1 SGDLS and CDR2 YYNGEE. The V gene lost 0 bases and the J gene lost 4 bases, with 11 bases spanning the gap. This CDR3 has 15 residues. The CDR3 DNA reads as TGTGCCAGCAGCGTAGAGGCGTATGATTACAATGAGCAGTTCTTC. Translation gives CASSVEAYDYNEQFF.

The chain carries TRBV7-8 and TRBJ1-5; D is undetermined. CDR1 is SGHVS and CDR2 is FQNEAQ in the germline V gene. V was pared by 1 base and J by 5 bases, with 3 bases between. The CDR3 loop spans 12 amino acids. CDR3 in amino acids: CASSLGDQPQHF. The CDR3 DNA sequence: TGTGCCAGCAGCTTAGGGGATCAGCCCCAGCATTTT.

This chain connects TRBV6-5 to TRBJ2-2; D perhaps matches TRBD1 (6 bases). CDR3 size: 13 residues. V lost 6 bases, J lost 1 base, and 6 bases lay in between. Germline CDR1 reads MNHEY; CDR2 reads SVGAGI. The CDR3 bases are TGTGCCAGCAGACAGGGGAACACCGGGGAGCTGTTTTTT. It yields the protein CASRQGNTGELFF.

The chain has TRBV6-4 and TRBJ2-1; no firm D call. The CDR3 has 13 amino acids. Germline V gives CDR1 MRHNA, CDR2 SNTAGT. Trimming took 6 bases from V and 7 from J, leaving 13 bases between them. The CDR3: CASSGEYGNEQFF. In nucleotides, the CDR3 is TGTGCCAGCAGCGGCGAGTATGGGAATGAGCAGTTCTTC.

The chain is built from TRBV6-1 and TRBJ1-5; 9 bases agree with TRBD1. The germline CDR1 and CDR2 sequences are MNHNS and SASEGT. CDR3 length equals 17 residues. V lost 4 bases, J lost 1 base, and 8 bases stayed unmatched. The CDR3 spells CASSGGQGTGSNQPQHF. DNA for the CDR3: TGTGCCAGCAGTGGGGGACAGGGAACGGGGAGCAATCAGCCCCAGCATTTT.

The chain carries TRBV5-6 and TRBJ2-6, with a possible D match to TRBD1 (5 bases). V was cut by 4 bases and J by 0 bases, with 17 bases left in between. Germline V CDR1 and CDR2: SGHDT, YYEEEE. The CDR3 loop spans 18 amino acids. CDR3 residues: CASSPGLPPLSGANVLTF. The CDR3 nucleotides are TGTGCCAGCAGCCCAGGGCTTCCCCCCCTCTCTGGGGCCAACGTCCTGACTTTC.

The CDR3 protein is CASSQVTGGSYTF. The CDR3 DNA sequence: TGTGCCAGCAGCCAAGTGACAGGGGGGAGCTACACCTTC. The rearrangement links TRBV14 to TRBJ1-2; 9 bases agree with TRBD1. V shed 1 base, J shed 9 bases, and the junction held 3 bases outside the gene matches. The CDR3 is made up of 13 amino acids. Per the germline V gene, CDR1 is SGHDN and CDR2 is FVKESK.

This chain connects TRBV7-9 to TRBJ1-4; 7 bases line up with TRBD1. The V gene end was trimmed by 4 bases and the J gene end by 5 bases; junction bases not matched to a gene: 4. This CDR3 is 14 amino acids long. The V gene's germline CDR1 is SEHNR and CDR2 FQNEAQ (reference sequence). This chain's CDR3 is CASSSGQPNEKLFF. The DNA of the CDR3 is TGTGCCAGCAGCTCGGGACAGCCGAATGAAAAACTGTTTTTT.

V and J are TRBV4-1 and TRBJ2-2; D unclear. V was trimmed by 0 bases and J by 4 bases, leaving 9 bases between them. The germline CDR1 and CDR2 sequences are MGHRA and YSYEKL. CDR3 size: 15 residues. The CDR3: CASSQEVYSTGELFF. The CDR3 bases are TGCGCCAGCAGCCAAGAGGTATACAGCACCGGGGAGCTGTTTTTT.

The chain joins TRBV6-5 to TRBJ1-1; TRBD1 aligns across 8 bases. The V and J ends lost 2 bases and 4 bases, in that order; junction bases with no gene match: 0. CDR3 size: 13 residues. CDR1 and CDR2 (germline): MNHEY, SVGAGI. CDR3 residues: CASSYGTGTEAFF. CDR3 bases: TGTGCCAGCAGTTACGGGACAGGCACTGAAGCTTTCTTT.

The sample holds one count of this clone. This chain links TRBV28 with TRBJ2-7; 14 bases agree with TRBD2. CDR3 length equals 18 residues. Germline values: CDR1 MDHEN, CDR2 SYDVKM. Germline trimming cut 5 bases from V and 1 base from J; bases unmatched to any gene: 10. The DNA for the CDR3 is TGTGCCAGCAGTCTTCGGACTAGCGGGGGGTTTTGGTCCTACGAGCAGTACTTC. As protein: CASSLRTSGGFWSYEQYF.

The chain recombines TRBV2 with TRBJ2-2, with 13 positions matching TRBD2. The J segment lost 0 bases and the V segment lost 4 bases, leaving 2 bases of the junction unmatched. From germline, CDR1 is SNHLY and CDR2 FYNNEI. There are 17 residues in the CDR3. The CDR3 DNA reads TGTGCCAGCAGTGGGACTAGCGGGGGCGCGAACACCGGGGAGCTGTTTTTT. Its translation: CASSGTSGGANTGELFF.

The chain employs TRBV4-2 and TRBJ1-4; TRBD1 aligns across 9 bases. The V gene end was trimmed by 3 bases and the J gene end by 7 bases; junction bases not matched to a gene: 15. The CDR3 consists of 18 residues. The germline V gene has CDR1 LGHNA and CDR2 YNFKEQ. CDR3 coding DNA: TGTGCCAGCAGCCAGCTGGGACAGGGAACCGGTGGTAGTGAAAAACTGTTTTTT. It specifies CASSQLGQGTGGSEKLFF.